One sample yielded the 6 T cell receptor beta chains listed below, sequenced in a study of CD4 T cells in relation to SARS-CoV-2 and coronaviruses. Before the COVID-19 pandemic, during about 2011-2019, CD4+ T cells were taken from unexposed donors. CD4+ T cells were isolated from the cells after around 9 days of culture. The method was immunoSEQ multiplex PCR; TCRdb's version includes in-frame clones alone and lacks a portion of them. Of 26,000 or so clones in the sample, about 76% are singletons; the top ten hold roughly a tenth. Their target antigens are unknown. The sequenced sample consisted of CD4+ T cells from PBMCs, cultured in vitro. The receptor set was obtained from a human donor in good health.

This clone is a singleton in its sample. The chain combines TRBV29-1 with TRBJ2-3; the D gene is possibly TRBD2 (7 bases). Trimming stripped 0 bases from V and 3 bases from J, with 13 bases between. The CDR3 length is 15 residues. From germline, CDR1 is SQVTM and CDR2 ANQGSEA. Here the CDR3 DNA reads TGCAGCGTTGAAGATCGGGGGCGGGGGACAGATACGCAGTATTTT. Residues: CSVEDRGRGTDTQYF.

This sequence joins TRBV5-4 and TRBJ2-3, with a tentative D call TRBD1 (5 bases). The CDR3 length is 15 residues. V lost 1 base to trimming and J lost 3 bases, with 12 bases between them. Germline V gene data show CDR1 as SGHNT and CDR2 as YYREEE (reference sequence). CDR3 coding DNA: TGTGCCAGCAGCTTGCGGCAGGGTGGAACAGATACGCAGTATTTT. Translated: CASSLRQGGTDTQYF.

This clone was seen only a few times. The chain carries TRBV30 and TRBJ1-3; 7 nucleotides align to TRBD1. V shed 3 bases, J shed 4 bases, and the junction held 9 bases outside the gene matches. The CDR3 extends over 15 amino acids. Looked up from germline, CDR1 is GTSNPN and CDR2 is SVGIG (reference sequence). The CDR3 is CAWRERRDRGNTIYF. The CDR3 coding sequence is TGTGCCTGGAGGGAACGCCGGGACAGAGGAAACACCATATATTTT.

The V call is TRBV5-4, the J call TRBJ2-7; D not certain. Germline lookup yields CDR1 SGHNT and CDR2 YYREEE (reference sequence). This CDR3 region has 17 residues. V shed 0 bases and J shed 6 bases, with 22 bases lying between them. This CDR3 is CASSLGPSGRRTAEQYF. In nucleotides, the CDR3 is TGTGCCAGCAGCTTGGGGCCCTCCGGGCGGAGAACCGCCGAGCAGTACTTC. The full variable domain, with the rest looked up from reference TRBV5-4 and TRBJ2-7, is ETGVTQSPTHLIKTRGQQVTLRCSSQSGHNTVSWYQQALGQGPQFIFQYYREEENGRGNFPPRFSGLQFPNYSSELNVNALELDDSALYLCASSLGPSGRRTAEQYFGPGTRLTVT.

This sequence joins TRBV27 and TRBJ1-2, with unresolved D. Germline CDR1 is MNHEY and CDR2 is SMNVEV (reference sequence). This CDR3 is 13 amino acids long. V was cut by 5 bases and J by 1 base, with 8 bases left in between. In DNA form, the CDR3 reads TGTGCCAGCAGTCTGACGGGTAACTATGGCTACACCTTC. It encodes CASSLTGNYGYTF.

This clone was seen more than once but under ten times. The DNA for the CDR3 is TGTGCCAGCAGCCAGGGGACAGGGAACACCGGGGAGCTGTTTTTT. Its translation is CASSQGTGNTGELFF. This chain connects TRBV3-1 (or the pseudogene TRBV3-2) to TRBJ2-2, with TRBD1 identical over 8 bases. The germline CDR1 and CDR2 sequences are LGHDT and YNNKEL (reference sequence). The CDR3 extends over 15 amino acids. Germline trimming cut 3 bases from V and 1 base from J; bases unmatched to any gene: 1.